This T cell receptor beta chain was captured by sequencing in a study of blood T cells in healthy people across ages. Overall study findings and caveats: The study found more naive CD4+ cells and higher diversity in long-lived than aged donors. Per million T cells, TCR beta diversity dropped about linearly as age rose.

With a J-beta primer mix and a sample-barcoded 5' primer, a second PCR ran roughly 6 to 12 cycles. TCRdb reprocessed the 5' RACE reads via MiXCR and lists one record per CDR3 protein. The sample lists 1.5 million to 2 million distinct CDR3 sequences, around half occurring once. This clonotype was counted a few times. Its cognate antigen is unknown. Researchers report isolating at least 6 million PBMCs per sample. V was pared by 6 bases and J by 10 bases, with 13 bases of the junction left unmatched. Germline CDR1 reads SNHLY; CDR2 reads FYNNEI. The CDR3 sequence is 15 residues long. The TCR was taken from a woman aged 40 to 50 in good health. The chain couples TRBV2 to TRBJ1-4, with 8 bases that match TRBD1. The sample was blood. CDR3 loop: CASSLTGTGAVKLFF. The CDR3, as DNA: TGTGCCAGCAGCTTGACCGGGACAGGAGCCGTAAAACTGTTTTTT.